What follows is one T cell receptor beta chain and its context. Assay: immunoSEQ multiplex PCR; the TCRdb copy retains only in-frame clones and omits some. The data show approximately 300,000 clones, 90% seen once. The sample originates from a study of blood T cell repertoires in COVID-19. The CDR3 contains 13 residues. CDR1 is KGHSH and CDR2 is LQKENI in the germline V gene. Trimming took off 2 bases at V and 5 bases at J, with 10 bases between the two ends. V is TRBV18 and J is TRBJ2-7; D is possibly TRBD2 (6 bases). The sequenced material came from PBMCs or T cells enriched from blood (not recorded which). This TCR came from a woman aged 18 to 35 with acute COVID-19. Here the CDR3 DNA reads TGTGCCAGCTCACCAAGGGAGGCCAACGAGCAGTACTTC. Encoded protein: CASSPREANEQYF.